These 20 T cell receptor beta chains originate from one sample sequenced in a study of cytomegalovirus exposure and HLA in healthy donors. PCR was performed using 60 Vbeta and 13 Jbeta primers. Here immunoSEQ multiplex PCR was the method, and the copy in TCRdb shows in-frame clones only, minus some. The sample includes approximately 140,000 clones, about 80% of them seen just once. The specimen was PBMCs. These TCRs come from a woman in her thirties or forties in good health and CMV-seronegative.

This rearrangement joins TRBV6-4 to TRBJ2-5, with TRBD2 matching 8 bases. The J segment lost 4 bases and the V segment lost 4 bases, leaving 2 bases of the junction unmatched. The germline V gene has CDR1 MRHNA and CDR2 SNTAGT. The length of the CDR3 is 13 residues. CDR3 protein: CASSGTSGETQYF. CDR3 in DNA: TGTGCCAGCAGTGGAACTAGCGGAGAGACCCAGTACTTC.

V is TRBV6-5 and J is TRBJ1-2; TRBD1 is a possible D gene (6 bases). Per germline, CDR1 MNHEY and CDR2 SVGAGI. The length of the CDR3 is 14 residues. Trimming took off 7 bases at V and 7 bases at J, with 19 bases between the two ends. The CDR3 sequence is CASTPAGGAGGYTF. For the CDR3, the DNA is TGTGCCAGCACCCCGGCGGGGGGCGCGGGTGGCTACACCTTC.

This chain connects TRBV13 to TRBJ2-7, with 9 bases identical to TRBD1. This CDR3 is 14 amino acids long. The trim removed 4 bases at V and 6 bases at J, leaving 7 bases unmatched. Germline V gene sequence: CDR1 PRHDT, CDR2 FYEKMQ (reference sequence). CDR3 in amino acids: CASSSGTGIREQYF. CDR3 DNA sequence: TGTGCCAGCAGCTCCGGGACAGGGATCCGCGAGCAGTACTTC.

This clone has only one observation. The chain employs TRBV4-1 and TRBJ1-1; D is perhaps TRBD1 (5 bases). Germline V gives CDR1 MGHRA, CDR2 YSYEKL. The CDR3 contains 15 residues. The V end was cut by 0 bases, the J end by 5 bases, with 13 bases between. The CDR3 nucleotides read TGCGCCAGCAGCCAAGATCGGCAGGGTGGAACTGAAGCTTTCTTT. Translation: CASSQDRQGGTEAFF.

Of note for this clone: Relative to the germline gene, one junction end is altered; a read error may explain this. V gene TRBV7-9 combines with J gene TRBJ1-2; D perhaps matches TRBD1 (5 bases). Germline-derived CDR1 and CDR2 are SEHNR and FQNEAQ (reference sequence). The CDR3 covers 14 residues. The CDR3 DNA reads TGTGCCACCCAACGGGGGATAGGATACCCCCCCTACCCCTTC. This encodes CATQRGIGYPPYPF.

CDR3 in amino acids: CASSRRVGRGNTIYF. CDR3 in DNA: TGTGCCAGCAGTCGGCGGGTTGGGAGAGGAAACACCATATATTTT. The rearrangement joins TRBV28 to TRBJ1-3; unclear D gene. Germline CDR1 reads MDHEN; CDR2 reads SYDVKM. V was pared by 5 bases and J by 4 bases, with 15 bases between. The CDR3 has 15 residues.

The chain is built from TRBV7-9 and TRBJ1-5; 8 bases align to TRBD1. The V and J ends lost 4 bases and 3 bases, in that order; junction bases with no gene match: 5. CDR3 size: 15 residues. CDR1 is SEHNR and CDR2 is FQNEAQ in the germline V gene (reference sequence). The CDR3 DNA is TGTGCCAGCAGCTCGACAGGGGCTTACAATCAGCCCCAGCATTTT. Translated: CASSSTGAYNQPQHF.

This clone has only one observation. The gene calls are TRBV2 and TRBJ2-3; D call uncertain. This CDR3 contains 12 residues. Germline V lookup: CDR1 SNHLY, CDR2 FYNNEI. V was shortened by 5 bases and J by 10 bases, with 13 bases between the two germline ends. DNA of the CDR3: TGTGCCAGCAGTAACTCCGAGGTCCCGCAGTATTTT. Protein product: CASSNSEVPQYF.

The chain couples TRBV7-2 to TRBJ1-6; tentative D call: TRBD1 (5 bases). The CDR3 length is 15 residues. CDR1 is SGHTA, CDR2 FQGNSA, per germline. V lost 6 bases to trimming and J lost 10 bases, with 19 bases between them. CDR3 bases: TGTGCCAGCAGTTCTGGCGGGGCTTTGGGATCACCCCTCCACTTT. This encodes CASSSGGALGSPLHF.

V is TRBV6-1 and J is TRBJ2-3; 8 nucleotides align to TRBD1. The CDR3 spans 14 residues. Germline V CDR1 and CDR2: MNHNS, SASEGT. V shed 5 bases and J 3 bases; nucleotides not matched to a gene: 4. The CDR3 DNA follows: TGTGCCAGCAGTCTCGACAGGGGTACAGATACGCAGTATTTT. Protein sequence: CASSLDRGTDTQYF.

The chain uses TRBV4-3 and TRBJ1-2, with a tentative D call TRBD1 (6 bases). The CDR3 is made up of 17 amino acids. Per germline, CDR1 LGHNA and CDR2 YSLEER. Trimming removed 0 bases from V and 1 base from J, with 15 bases in between. The CDR3 bases are TGCGCCAGCAGCCAAGATCGTCAGGACAGCCTTAACTATGGCTACACCTTC. It encodes CASSQDRQDSLNYGYTF.

The rearrangement links TRBV5-6 to TRBJ1-1; perhaps TRBD1 as D (6 bases). The CDR3 covers 16 residues. Per germline, CDR1 SGHDT and CDR2 YYEEEE. Trimming stripped 4 bases from V and 3 bases from J, with 19 bases between. CDR3 region: CASSPPPRDTYTEAFF. The CDR3 DNA reads TGTGCCAGCAGCCCACCGCCGAGGGACACCTACACTGAAGCTTTCTTT.

About this clone itself: A junction end diverges from the germline sequence, so it may reflect a read error. This sequence joins TRBV6-1 and TRBJ1-2; D uncertain. Germline V gives CDR1 MNHNS, CDR2 SASEGT. This CDR3 has 15 amino acids. The CDR3 loop reads CASSEATLGSYGYPF. The CDR3 region has the DNA TGTGCCAGCAGTGAAGCCACGTTGGGGAGCTATGGCTACCCCTTC.

V usage is TRBV7-8 and J usage is TRBJ2-7; 9 bases agree with TRBD1. This CDR3 region has 13 residues. Germline assignment: CDR1 SGHVS and CDR2 FQNEAQ. J lost 5 bases, V lost 3 bases, and 2 bases had no gene match. CDR3 loop: CASSLDRGDEQYF. DNA for the CDR3: TGTGCCAGCAGCTTGGACAGGGGAGACGAGCAGTACTTC.

The sample holds one count of this clone. The chain has TRBV9 and TRBJ2-7; 10 bases align to TRBD2. Per the germline V gene, CDR1 is SGDLS and CDR2 is YYNGEE. V was clipped by 4 bases and J by 3 bases; unmatched bases: 7. The CDR3 length is 15 residues. CDR3 bases: TGTGCCAGCAGCCCGAGCGGGAGGGCCGTCTACGAGCAGTACTTC. Its protein is CASSPSGRAVYEQYF.

The count of this clone is one. The chain combines TRBV5-6 with TRBJ1-1; D may be TRBD1 (6 bases). Trimming pared 3 bases from V and 2 bases from J, leaving 14 bases between. The CDR3 is 15 residues long. Germline lookup yields CDR1 SGHDT and CDR2 YYEEEE. The CDR3 here is CASSSQGLGNTEAFF. For the CDR3, the DNA is TGTGCCAGCAGCTCACAGGGCCTGGGAAACACTGAAGCTTTCTTT.

V usage is TRBV5-1 and J usage is TRBJ1-1; 9 nucleotides align to TRBD1. Germline lookup yields CDR1 SGHRS and CDR2 YFSETQ. V dropped 2 bases and J dropped 0; count of bases not matched to a gene: 5. CDR3 length: 16 residues. CDR3 nucleotide sequence: TGCGCCAGCAGCTTAGGGACAGGGTCCATGAACACTGAAGCTTTCTTT. It translates to CASSLGTGSMNTEAFF. The complete variable domain, with remaining parts taken from reference TRBV5-1 and TRBJ1-1, reads KAGVTQTPRYLIKTRGQQVTLSCSPISGHRSVSWYQQTPGQGLQFLFEYFSETQRNKGNFPGRFSGRQFSNSRSEMNVSTLELGDSALYLCASSLGTGSMNTEAFFGQGTRLTVV.

This clone was counted many times. The chain couples TRBV7-9 to TRBJ2-7, with unresolved D. Germline V gene lookup returns CDR1 SEHNR and CDR2 FQNEAQ (reference sequence). Trimming pared 5 bases from V and 5 bases from J, leaving 10 bases between. The CDR3 covers 12 residues. In nucleotides, the CDR3 is TGTGCCAGCAGCCCCGCCCGAGACGAGCAGTACTTC. The encoded protein is CASSPARDEQYF.

This chain joins TRBV4-3 and TRBJ2-3; 8 bases line up with TRBD1. V gave up 0 bases and J gave up 3 bases; unmatched junction bases: 8. The CDR3 runs 17 residues. The germline V gene has CDR1 LGHNA and CDR2 YSLEER. The CDR3 loop is CASSQDGARGRTDTQYF. The CDR3 bases are TGCGCCAGCAGCCAAGATGGGGCCAGGGGGCGGACAGATACGCAGTATTTT.

The chain is built from TRBV6-6 and TRBJ1-5; a weak D match, TRBD1 (5 bases). V was clipped by 4 bases and J by 5 bases, with 15 bases between them. The V gene's germline CDR1 is MNHNY and CDR2 SVGAGI (reference sequence). The CDR3 extends over 15 amino acids. CDR3 amino acids: CASSSLGGYDQPQHF. The DNA for the CDR3 is TGTGCCAGCAGTTCTCTGGGGGGTTATGATCAGCCCCAGCATTTT.